This entry lists 3 T cell receptor beta chains sequenced from one sample in a study of blood T cell repertoires in COVID-19. Generated by immunoSEQ multiplex PCR, the TCRdb table keeps only in-frame clones and is missing some. The table has approximately 170,000 clones, approximately 86% seen once. Sequencing was carried out using peripheral blood. Source of these receptors: an elderly woman in a cohort sampled during active or convalescent COVID-19.

The chain couples TRBV4-1 to TRBJ1-5; TRBD1 agrees at 7 bases. Germline CDR1 is MGHRA and CDR2 is YSYEKL. This CDR3 spans 17 amino acids. V shed 1 base and J 4 bases; nucleotides not matched to a gene: 10. The CDR3 region has the DNA TGCGCCAGCAGCCAAGGGAGTGGACAGGCAGTTAATCAGCCCCAGCATTTT. This sequence encodes CASSQGSGQAVNQPQHF.

This chain links TRBV5-1 with TRBJ1-6; D might be TRBD1 (6 bases). CDR3 length equals 15 residues. The germline CDR1 and CDR2 sequences are SGHRS and YFSETQ. V was clipped by 1 base and J by 5 bases, with 10 bases between them. CDR3 loop: CASSLQDSNNSPLHF. CDR3 bases: TGCGCCAGCAGCTTGCAGGACAGTAATAATTCACCCCTCCACTTT.

The chain employs TRBV6-6 and TRBJ1-2; D call uncertain. The germline CDR1 and CDR2 sequences are MNHNY and SVGAGI (reference sequence). The CDR3 is 12 amino acids. Trimming took off 2 bases at V and 8 bases at J, with 9 bases between the two ends. DNA of the CDR3: TGTGCCAGCAGTTACGGAGGAGAGGGCTACACCTTC. It codes for CASSYGGEGYTF.